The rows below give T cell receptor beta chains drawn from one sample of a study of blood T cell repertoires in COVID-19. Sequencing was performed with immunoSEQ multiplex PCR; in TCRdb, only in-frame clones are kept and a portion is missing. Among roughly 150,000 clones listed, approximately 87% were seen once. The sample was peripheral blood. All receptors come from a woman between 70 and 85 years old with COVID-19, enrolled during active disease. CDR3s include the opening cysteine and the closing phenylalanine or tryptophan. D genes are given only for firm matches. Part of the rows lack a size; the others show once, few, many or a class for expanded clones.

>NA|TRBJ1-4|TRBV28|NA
CASSFPALVATNEKLFF
TGTGCCAGCAGTTTCCCTGCCCTAGTTGCAACTAATGAAAAACTGTTTTTT
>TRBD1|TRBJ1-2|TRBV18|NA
CASSNPGQDKTF
TGTGCCAGCTCCAACCCCGGACAGGATAAGACCTTC
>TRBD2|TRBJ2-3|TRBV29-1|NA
CSVAPGGADTQYF
TGCAGCGTAGCTCCGGGGGGGGCAGATACGCAGTATTTT
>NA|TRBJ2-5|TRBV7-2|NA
CASSSPPETQYF
TGTGCCAGCAGCTCCCCCCCGGAGACCCAGTACTTC
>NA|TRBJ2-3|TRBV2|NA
CASRESGTANTQYF
TGTGCCAGCAGGGAGTCCGGGACTGCTAATACGCAGTATTTT
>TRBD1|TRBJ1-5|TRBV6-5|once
CASSYQGGQPQHF
TGTGCCAGCAGTTACCAGGGGGGTCAGCCCCAGCATTTT
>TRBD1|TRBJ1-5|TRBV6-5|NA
CASTPTGGSGQPQHF
TGTGCCAGCACTCCGACAGGGGGGTCTGGTCAGCCCCAGCATTTT
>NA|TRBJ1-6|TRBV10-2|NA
CASLQGGNSPLHF
TGCGCCAGTCTACAGGGAGGGAATTCACCCCTCCACTTT
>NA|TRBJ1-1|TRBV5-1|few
CASSLVQGSTEAFF
TGCGCCAGCAGCTTGGTACAGGGTAGTACTGAAGCTTTCTTT
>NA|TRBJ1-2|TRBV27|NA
CASSPAGINYGYTF
TGTGCCAGCAGTCCCGCAGGGATCAACTATGGCTACACCTTC
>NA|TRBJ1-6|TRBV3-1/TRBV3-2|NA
CASSQNWGGNSPLHF
TGTGCCAGCAGCCAAAATTGGGGGGGGAATTCACCCCTCCACTTT
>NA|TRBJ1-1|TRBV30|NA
CAWRAGTYTEAFF
TGTGCCTGGAGGGCAGGGACTTACACTGAAGCTTTCTTT
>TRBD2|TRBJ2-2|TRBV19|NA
CASRGTSGLTGELFF
TGTGCCAGTAGAGGGACTAGCGGCCTCACCGGGGAGCTGTTTTTT
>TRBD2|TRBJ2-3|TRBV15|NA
CATSTRLAGTDTQYF
TGTGCCACCAGCACGAGACTAGCGGGCACAGATACGCAGTATTTT
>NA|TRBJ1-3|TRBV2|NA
CASSKGAGAGNTIYF
TGTGCCAGCAGTAAGGGCGCAGGGGCTGGAAACACCATATATTTT
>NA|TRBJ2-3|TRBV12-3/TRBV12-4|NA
CASRYTDTQYF
TGTGCCAGCAGGTACACAGATACGCAGTATTTT
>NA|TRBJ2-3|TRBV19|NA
CASSIWPTDTQYF
TGTGCCAGTAGTATATGGCCCACAGATACGCAGTATTTT
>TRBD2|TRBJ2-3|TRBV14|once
CASSRRKWGGRTDTQYF
TGTGCCAGCAGTCGACGTAAGTGGGGGGGAAGGACAGATACGCAGTATTTT
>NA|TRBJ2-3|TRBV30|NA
CAWSVQGSTDTQYF
TGTGCCTGGAGTGTTCAGGGGTCCACAGATACGCAGTATTTT
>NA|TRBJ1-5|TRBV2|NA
CASRQSNQPQHF
TGTGCCAGCAGACAGAGCAATCAGCCCCAGCATTTT
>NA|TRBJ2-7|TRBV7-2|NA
CASSLDSTQYYEQYF
TGTGCCAGCAGCTTAGACAGTACCCAATACTACGAGCAGTACTTC
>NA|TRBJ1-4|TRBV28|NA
CASSVPTNEKLFF
TGTGCCAGCAGTGTCCCGACTAATGAAAAACTGTTTTTT
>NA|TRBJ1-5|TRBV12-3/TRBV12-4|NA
CASSSDRSQPQHF
TGTGCCAGCAGTTCTGACAGGTCGCAGCCCCAGCATTTT
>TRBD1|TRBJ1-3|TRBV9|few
CASSTQTGFGNTIYF
TGTGCCAGCAGCACCCAGACAGGGTTTGGAAACACCATATATTTT
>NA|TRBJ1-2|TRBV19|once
CASSIISTEAYGYTF
TGTGCCAGTAGTATAATCTCGACAGAGGCCTATGGCTACACCTTC
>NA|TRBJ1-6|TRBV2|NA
CASQGSHSPLHF
TGTGCCAGCCAGGGGTCCCATTCACCCCTCCACTTT
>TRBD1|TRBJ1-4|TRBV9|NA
CASSVGRTGLVATNEKLFF
TGTGCCAGCAGCGTAGGTCGGACAGGGTTAGTTGCAACTAATGAAAAACTGTTTTTT
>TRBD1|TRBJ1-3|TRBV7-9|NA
CASSSVGQAGNTIYF
TGTGCCAGCAGCTCAGTCGGACAGGCTGGAAACACCATATATTTT
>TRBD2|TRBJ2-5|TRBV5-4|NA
CASNRGLAGVQETQYF
TGTGCCAGCAACCGTGGACTAGCGGGCGTCCAAGAGACCCAGTACTTC
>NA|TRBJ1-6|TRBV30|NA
CAWSGQLYNSPLHF
TGTGCCTGGAGTGGACAACTTTATAATTCACCCCTCCACTTT
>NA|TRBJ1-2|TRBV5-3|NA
CARRLSGGFGYTF
TGTGCCAGAAGGCTTTCTGGGGGCTTTGGCTACACCTTC
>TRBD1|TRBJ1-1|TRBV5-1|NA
CASSPTGGGLMNTEAFF
TGCGCCAGCAGCCCCACAGGGGGCGGCCTGATGAACACTGAAGCTTTCTTT
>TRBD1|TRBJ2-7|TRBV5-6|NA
CASSWDRGDRGSEQYF
TGTGCCAGCAGCTGGGACAGGGGAGATCGGGGATCCGAGCAGTACTTC
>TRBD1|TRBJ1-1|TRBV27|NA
CASRVLLHRDRGIFTEAFF
TGTGCCAGCAGAGTCTTACTTCACCGGGACAGGGGGATTTTTACTGAAGCTTTCTTT
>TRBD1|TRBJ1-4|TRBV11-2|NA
CASSLVQGAREKLFF
TGTGCCAGCAGCTTAGTGCAGGGGGCTCGTGAAAAACTGTTTTTT
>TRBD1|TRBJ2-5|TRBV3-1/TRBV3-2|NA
CASSPTTGDETQYF
TGTGCCAGCAGCCCAACGACAGGGGATGAGACCCAGTACTTC
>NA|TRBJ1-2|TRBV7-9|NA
CASSLEREGYTF
TGTGCCAGCAGCTTAGAACGGGAGGGCTACACCTTC
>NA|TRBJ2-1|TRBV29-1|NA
CSVERRQGGDNEQFF
TGCAGCGTTGAAAGGCGGCAGGGGGGAGACAATGAGCAGTTCTTC
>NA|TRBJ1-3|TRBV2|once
CASRNQGTGNTIYF
TGTGCCAGCAGGAACCAGGGTACTGGAAACACCATATATTTT
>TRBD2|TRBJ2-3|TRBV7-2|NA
CASRTTSGGATQYF
TGTGCCAGCAGAACAACTAGCGGGGGGGCCACGCAGTATTTT
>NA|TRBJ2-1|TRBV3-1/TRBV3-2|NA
CASSQEGGGYNEQFF
TGTGCCAGCAGCCAAGAAGGGGGGGGCTACAATGAGCAGTTCTTC
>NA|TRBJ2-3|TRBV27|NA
CASRARGFGDTQYF
TGTGCCAGCAGGGCTCGGGGTTTCGGAGATACGCAGTATTTT
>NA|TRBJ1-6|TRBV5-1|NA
CASSSTGSLAGSLHF
TGCGCCAGCAGTTCGACGGGTAGCCTAGCGGGGTCCCTCCACTTT
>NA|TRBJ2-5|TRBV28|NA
CTSSLGRGARQETQYF
TGTACCAGCAGTTTGGGCAGGGGGGCCAGGCAAGAGACCCAGTACTTC